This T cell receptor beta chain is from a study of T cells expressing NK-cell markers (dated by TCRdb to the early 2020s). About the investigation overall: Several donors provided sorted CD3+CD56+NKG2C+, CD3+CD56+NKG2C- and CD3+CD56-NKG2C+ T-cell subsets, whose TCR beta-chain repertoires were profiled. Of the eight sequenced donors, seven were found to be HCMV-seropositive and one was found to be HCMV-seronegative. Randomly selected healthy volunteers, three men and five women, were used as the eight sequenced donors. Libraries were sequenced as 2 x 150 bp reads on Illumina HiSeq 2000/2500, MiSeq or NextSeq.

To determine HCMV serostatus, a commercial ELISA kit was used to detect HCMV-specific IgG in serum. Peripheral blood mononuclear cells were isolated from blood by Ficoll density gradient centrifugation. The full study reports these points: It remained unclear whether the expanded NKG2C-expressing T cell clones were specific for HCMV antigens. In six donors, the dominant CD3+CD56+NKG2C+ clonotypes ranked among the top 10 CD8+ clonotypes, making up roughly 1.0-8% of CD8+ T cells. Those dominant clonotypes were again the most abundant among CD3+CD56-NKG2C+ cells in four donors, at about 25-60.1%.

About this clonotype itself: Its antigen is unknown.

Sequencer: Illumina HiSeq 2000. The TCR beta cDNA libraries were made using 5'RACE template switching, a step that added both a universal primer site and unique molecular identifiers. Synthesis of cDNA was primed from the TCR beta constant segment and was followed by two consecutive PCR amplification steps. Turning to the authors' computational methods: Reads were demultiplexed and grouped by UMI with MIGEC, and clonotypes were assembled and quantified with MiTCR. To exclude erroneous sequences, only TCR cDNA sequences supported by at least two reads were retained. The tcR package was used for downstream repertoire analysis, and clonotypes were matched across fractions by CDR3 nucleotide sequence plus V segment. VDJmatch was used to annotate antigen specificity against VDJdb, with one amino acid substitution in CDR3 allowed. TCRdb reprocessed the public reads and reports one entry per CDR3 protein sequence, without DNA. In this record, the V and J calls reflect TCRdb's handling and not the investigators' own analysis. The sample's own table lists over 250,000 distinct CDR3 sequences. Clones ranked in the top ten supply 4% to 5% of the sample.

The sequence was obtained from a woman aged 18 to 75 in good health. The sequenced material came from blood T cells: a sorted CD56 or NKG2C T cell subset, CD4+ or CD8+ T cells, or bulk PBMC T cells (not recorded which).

The CDR3 protein is CASSLRGHNEAFF. The receptor chain draws on TRBV4-3 and TRBJ1-1; TCRdb lists TRBD1, though no DNA is available to test this call. CDR1 LGHNA and CDR2 YSLEER were looked up in the germline V gene. CDR3 length: 13 amino acids, cysteine to phenylalanine. No DNA accompanies this entry.